Below, 5 T cell receptor beta chains from the same sample are listed, as sequenced in a study of T cell responses to AZD1222 COVID-19 vaccine. This table comes from immunoSEQ multiplex PCR, and its TCRdb copy is limited to in-frame clones, with some not included. The sample lists over 100,000 clones; 85% to 90% were seen once. The material was peripheral blood, obtained on day 0 of AZD1222 vaccination. All receptors come from an adult in good health.

This clone was seen more than once but under ten times. This rearrangement joins TRBV5-6 to TRBJ1-1; a weak D match, TRBD1 (5 bases). Germline assignment: CDR1 SGHDT and CDR2 YYEEEE. V was shortened by 4 bases and J by 7 bases, with 14 bases between the two germline ends. There are 13 residues in the CDR3. CDR3 in DNA: TGTGCCAGCAGCCCCGACAGTCGCCTTGAAGCTTTCTTT. This codes for CASSPDSRLEAFF.

CDR3 in DNA: TGTGCCAGCAGCGGCGGGACAGGGGAGGGTCAGCCCCAGCATTTT. Translation gives CASSGGTGEGQPQHF. This chain uses TRBV5-8 with TRBJ1-5; TRBD1 agrees at 10 bases. The CDR3 is made up of 15 amino acids. Germline values: CDR1 SGHTS, CDR2 YDEGEE. The ends lost 4 bases at V and 6 bases at J; junction bases unmatched: 7.

A single count supports this clone. V usage is TRBV5-1 and J usage is TRBJ2-5, with D hard to call. The CDR3 has 12 amino acids. The germline V gene encodes CDR1 SGHRS and CDR2 YFSETQ. V lost 4 bases and J lost 5, with 9 bases in between. The CDR3 bases are TGCGCCAGCAGCCAAGGGCAGGAGACCCAGTACTTC. It is translated as CASSQGQETQYF.

V is TRBV7-8 and J is TRBJ1-4, with 7 bases identical to TRBD1. V lost 4 bases to trimming and J lost 3 bases; unmatched junction nucleotides: 11. The CDR3 runs to 17 residues. Germline loops: CDR1 SGHVS, CDR2 FQNEAQ. The CDR3 DNA sequence: TGTGCCAGCAGCTCCTCCTCTAAGACAGGGTCTAATGAAAAACTGTTTTTT. It encodes CASSSSSKTGSNEKLFF. The whole variable domain, remainder taken from reference TRBV7-8 and TRBJ1-4, is GAGVSQSPRYKVAKRGQDVALRCDPISGHVSLFWYQQALGQGPEFLTYFQNEAQLDKSGLPSDRFFAERPEGSVSTLKIQRTQQEDSAVYLCASSSSSKTGSNEKLFFGSGTQLSVL.

The chain carries TRBV28 and TRBJ2-4; D unresolved. The ends were cut back, 5 bases at V and 0 bases at J, with 11 bases in the middle. Germline V gene sequence: CDR1 MDHEN, CDR2 SYDVKM. This CDR3 is 15 amino acids long. CDR3 protein: CASSPDSLAKNIQYF. Written as DNA, the CDR3 is TGTGCCAGCAGTCCTGATAGTTTAGCCAAAAACATTCAGTACTTC.